These T cell receptor beta chains were read from a single sample in a study of T cell changes during pregnancy in multiple sclerosis. Assay: immunoSEQ multiplex PCR; the TCRdb copy retains only in-frame clones and omits some. The table lists some 70,000 clones, more than 85% of them singletons, with about 2.1% in the top ten. Sequencing used peripheral blood, obtained in the first trimester of pregnancy. The origin of the receptors is a female donor with multiple sclerosis, enrolled in a pregnancy study. CDR3s include the opening cysteine and the closing phenylalanine or tryptophan. D genes are given only for firm matches. Clone size is stated in some rows and not others, as once, few, many or a class when expanded.

clone_size d_call j_call v_call cdr3_aa cdr3_nt
NA TRBD2 TRBJ2-1 TRBV30 CAWSDQGALAGGYNEQFF TGTGCCTGGAGTGACCAGGGGGCCTTAGCGGGGGGCTACAATGAGCAGTTCTTC
NA TRBD1 TRBJ2-2 TRBV14 CASSQATGGGELFF TGTGCCAGCAGCCAAGCTACAGGGGGCGGGGAGCTGTTTTTT
NA TRBD2 TRBJ2-1 TRBV6-4 CASSVGLAGGNEQFF TGTGCCAGCAGTGTCGGACTAGCGGGAGGCAATGAGCAGTTCTTC
NA NA TRBJ2-7 TRBV6-5 CASSPQGGKDEQYF TGTGCCAGCAGTCCACAGGGCGGAAAGGACGAGCAGTACTTC
NA NA TRBJ2-1 TRBV6-1 CASSEAGGSYNEQFF TGTGCCAGCAGTGAAGCAGGGGGCTCCTACAATGAGCAGTTCTTC
NA NA TRBJ2-3 TRBV19 CASSIGALGTDTQYF TGTGCCAGTAGTATAGGGGCACTGGGCACAGATACGCAGTATTTT
few NA TRBJ2-3 TRBV5-1 CASSFPSGTDTQYF TGCGCCAGCAGCTTTCCGAGCGGCACAGATACGCAGTATTTT
NA TRBD2 TRBJ2-2 TRBV10-3 CAISPGLAVTGELFF TGTGCCATCAGTCCGGGACTAGCGGTCACCGGGGAGCTGTTTTTT
NA TRBD1 TRBJ2-5 TRBV5-1 CASSLVDRVAETQYF TGCGCCAGCAGCTTGGTGGACAGGGTGGCCGAGACCCAGTACTTC
NA TRBD2 TRBJ2-7 TRBV7-3 CASSIAGGPSYEQYF TGTGCCAGCAGCATAGCGGGAGGTCCCTCCTACGAGCAGTACTTC
NA TRBD2 TRBJ2-7 TRBV7-8 CASSSLSGGTNYEQYF TGTGCCAGCAGCAGCCTAAGCGGGGGGACAAACTACGAGCAGTACTTC
NA TRBD1 TRBJ2-2 TRBV30 CAWSIVGQAPGELFF TGTGCCTGGAGTATAGTCGGACAGGCCCCCGGGGAGCTGTTTTTT
NA NA TRBJ1-2 TRBV2 CASRGGDGYTF TGTGCCAGCAGGGGAGGGGATGGCTACACCTTC
NA TRBD2 TRBJ2-4 TRBV2 CASRTRELAGVFQYF TGTGCCAGCAGGACTAGGGAACTAGCGGGAGTCTTTCAGTACTTC
NA NA TRBJ1-1 TRBV19 CAVHSYTEAFF TGTGCCGTCCACAGCTACACTGAAGCTTTCTTT
once TRBD2 TRBJ2-3 TRBV14 CASSHLTSGGSQKQYF TGTGCCAGCAGCCATCTGACTAGCGGGGGGTCTCAGAAGCAGTATTTT
NA TRBD1 TRBJ2-7 TRBV4-1 CASSPPGTVTYEQYF TGCGCCAGCAGCCCCCCCGGGACAGTGACCTACGAGCAGTACTTC
NA TRBD1 TRBJ1-1 TRBV11-2 CASSRSPGGANTEAFF TGTGCCAGCAGCCGATCGCCAGGGGGAGCGAACACTGAAGCTTTCTTT
once TRBD1 TRBJ2-3 TRBV6-5 CASSYWGQNVDTQYF TGTGCCAGCAGTTACTGGGGACAGAATGTCGATACGCAGTATTTT
NA NA TRBJ2-5 TRBV7-2 CASSLGAGPGETQYF TGTGCCAGCAGCTTAGGGGCGGGGCCGGGAGAGACCCAGTACTTC
once TRBD2 TRBJ2-3 TRBV7-2 CASSLGPSSGRPSTDTQYF TGTGCCAGCAGCTTGGGACCGTCTAGCGGGAGGCCCAGCACAGATACGCAGTATTTT
NA NA TRBJ2-5 TRBV9 CASSFRLQETQYF TGTGCCAGCAGCTTTCGACTACAAGAGACCCAGTACTTC
once TRBD1 TRBJ1-4 TRBV5-5 CASSLRTGGEKLFF TGTGCCAGCAGCCTCCGGACAGGGGGTGAAAAACTGTTTTTT
NA TRBD1 TRBJ1-5 TRBV28 CASSDTGTGVNQPQHF TGTGCCAGCAGTGACACCGGGACAGGGGTAAATCAGCCCCAGCATTTT
NA NA TRBJ1-2 TRBV5-8 CASSLDRNRNGYTF TGTGCCAGCAGCTTGGACAGGAACCGGAATGGCTACACCTTC
NA TRBD1 TRBJ2-2 TRBV9 CASSPYGTGVNGELFF TGTGCCAGCAGCCCATACGGGACAGGGGTCAACGGGGAGCTGTTTTTT
NA TRBD2 TRBJ2-1 TRBV10-1 CASSPSGRYNEQFF TGCGCCAGCAGCCCTAGCGGGCGCTACAATGAGCAGTTCTTC
NA NA TRBJ1-4 TRBV11-2 CASSLVLSEKLFF TGTGCCAGCAGCTTAGTCCTTTCTGAAAAACTGTTTTTT
NA TRBD2 TRBJ2-5 TRBV28 CASSFHSLGLQQETQYF TGTGCCAGCAGTTTCCATTCCTTGGGACTACAACAAGAGACCCAGTACTTC
NA NA TRBJ2-1 TRBV5-1 CASSEGGAYNEQFF TGCGCCAGCAGCGAAGGGGGGGCCTACAATGAGCAGTTCTTC
NA TRBD1 TRBJ1-3 TRBV9 CASSDPGGFLPSPGNTIYF TGTGCCAGCAGCGACCCAGGGGGCTTCCTACCCTCCCCTGGAAACACCATATATTTT
NA NA TRBJ2-3 TRBV10-1 CASSESDRDDTDTQYF TGCGCCAGCAGTGAGTCTGACCGGGATGACACAGATACGCAGTATTTT
NA NA TRBJ1-1 TRBV5-8 CASSRDGEMNTEAFF TGTGCCAGCAGCCGCGATGGGGAGATGAACACTGAAGCTTTCTTT
NA TRBD1 TRBJ2-3 TRBV19 CASSQGASTDTQYF TGTGCCAGTAGCCAGGGGGCTAGCACAGATACGCAGTATTTT
NA NA TRBJ1-1 TRBV19 CASSIFMVAPEAFF TGTGCCAGTAGTATCTTCATGGTGGCCCCTGAAGCTTTCTTT
NA NA TRBJ2-7 TRBV7-8 CASSLDVGDRDEQYF TGTGCCAGCAGCTTAGACGTGGGAGACCGGGACGAGCAGTACTTC
NA TRBD2 TRBJ2-3 TRBV5-1 CASSPPVGGVIDTQYF TGCGCCAGCAGCCCCCCGGTGGGGGGGGTGATAGATACGCAGTATTTT
NA NA TRBJ2-5 TRBV5-8 CASSSYQETQYF TGTGCCAGCAGCTCCTACCAAGAGACCCAGTACTTC
NA TRBD2 TRBJ2-1 TRBV5-1 CASSPSGGLSYNEQFF TGCGCCAGCAGTCCCAGCGGGGGGCTGTCCTACAATGAGCAGTTCTTC
NA NA TRBJ2-7 TRBV2 CASSRATDYEQYF TGTGCCAGCAGCCGGGCGACAGACTACGAGCAGTACTTC
NA NA TRBJ1-3 TRBV28 CASSAGNTIYF TGTGCCAGCAGCGCTGGAAACACCATATATTTT
NA TRBD2 TRBJ2-7 TRBV30 CAWDTPSSPGGTNEQYF TGTGCCTGGGACACCCCCTCCTCTCCCGGGGGGACGAACGAGCAGTACTTC
NA TRBD1 TRBJ2-5 TRBV10-3 CAISGQGVGGTQYF TGTGCCATCAGTGGACAGGGGGTAGGTGGGACCCAGTACTTC
once TRBD1 TRBJ1-1 TRBV5-1 CASSLVQGDTEAFF TGCGCCAGCAGCTTGGTACAGGGGGACACTGAAGCTTTCTTT
NA TRBD1 TRBJ2-3 TRBV2 CASRPGGADTQYF TGTGCTTCTCGTCCAGGGGGCGCAGATACGCAGTATTTT
NA NA TRBJ1-2 TRBV7-2 CASSLAEPYGYTF TGTGCCAGCAGCTTAGCGGAGCCCTATGGCTACACCTTC
NA NA TRBJ1-4 TRBV7-8 CASSLRTVAEKLFF TGTGCCAGCAGCCTCAGGACAGTCGCTGAAAAACTGTTTTTT
NA NA TRBJ2-7 TRBV11-3 CASSLGRGPPETYEQYF TGTGCCAGCAGCTTAGGTCGAGGCCCTCCCGAAACCTACGAGCAGTACTTC